This T cell receptor (beta chain) was sequenced in a study of T cell responses to AZD1222 COVID-19 vaccine. Germline CDR1 is SEHNR and CDR2 is FQNEAQ (reference sequence). The CDR3 has 14 residues. The ends were cut back, 4 bases at V and 4 bases at J, with 13 bases in the middle. TCRdb keeps only in-frame clones here, not all; method: immunoSEQ multiplex PCR. The sample holds over 100,000 clones, about 89% seen once. The sample here was peripheral blood, taken on day 0 of AZD1222 vaccination. J is TRBJ2-5 and V is TRBV7-9, with D perhaps TRBD1 (6 bases). The TCR was taken from an adult in good health. The CDR3: CASSSDRSRETQYF. The CDR3 region has the DNA TGTGCCAGCAGCTCCGACAGGTCCCGAGAGACCCAGTACTTC.